This T cell receptor (beta chain) was recovered during a study of T cell repertoires in cytomegalovirus infection. As for the study in general: As its CMV epitopes, the study selected recently identified HLA-C-restricted and well-studied HLA-B-restricted targets.

General study points: Identification of carriers of CMV plus the relevant HLA was performed using cumulative public TCR beta family frequency. Clonotype analysis showed dominance of the ex vivo response by HLA-C-restricted CMV-specific TCR beta clonotypes.

Each CDR3 protein gets one entry after TCRdb re-called the reads with MiXCR. The data contain about 770,000 distinct CDR3 sequences, under 35% of them singletons. The germline CDR1 and CDR2 sequences are DFQATT and SNEGSKA (reference sequence). With V trimmed by 6 bases and J by 4 bases, 9 bases remained unmatched. There are 14 residues in the CDR3. Of note for this clonotype: Its cognate antigen is unknown.

This sequence originates from a human donor in good health (CMV status not recorded). Some clones in this sample may be carry-over from other donors' samples. The rearrangement uses TRBV20-1 and TRBJ2-3, with TRBD1 matching 8 bases. The sequencing here drew on cultured CD8+ T cells from PBMCs, taken from culture after CMV antigen stimulation. CDR3 residues: CSAKRTGWADTQYF. For the CDR3, the DNA is TGCAGTGCCAAAAGGACAGGGTGGGCAGATACGCAGTATTTT.